Shown below are 19 T cell receptor beta chains from a single sample sequenced in a study of shared clonotypes between healthy human individuals (dated by TCRdb to about 2020). Library generation was performed with the immunoSEQ multiplex PCR assay. This immuneACCESS table, as held by TCRdb, lists in-frame sequences with V and J called but not all clones. Of the missing ones, under half trace to an unresolved V gene in checked studies; the others have no known cause. Across this sample there are under 1,900,000 clones, with approximately 98.5% seen only once. The top ten clones comprise approximately 0.4% of the sample. Input material: naive CD4+ T cells sorted from blood. The sample's cell subset or site label, decoded: CD45RA+ positively selected. Every receptor here comes from a man aged 25-45 years in good health.

This chain joins TRBV5-1 and TRBJ2-3; TRBD2 matches 8 bases. Germline CDR1 reads SGHRS; CDR2 reads YFSETQ. V was pared by 5 bases and J by 0 bases, with 11 bases of the junction left unmatched. The CDR3 has 17 amino acids. In nucleotides, the CDR3 is TGCGCCAGCAGTCGGGGTAGTAGCGGGAAGAGCACAGATACGCAGTATTTT. Translating it yields CASSRGSSGKSTDTQYF.

V gene TRBV29-1 combines with J gene TRBJ2-1; the match to TRBD1 covers 9 bases. The CDR3 is 12 amino acids. Germline V CDR1 and CDR2: SQVTM, ANQGSEA. Germline trimming cut 4 bases from V and 10 bases from J; bases unmatched to any gene: 5. CDR3 amino acids: CSVGDREREQFF. The CDR3 nucleotides are TGCAGCGTTGGGGACAGGGAGCGGGAGCAGTTCTTC.

This chain joins TRBV9 and TRBJ2-7, with TRBD1 matching over 8 bases. Germline CDR1 SGDLS, CDR2 YYNGEE. J gave up 3 bases and V 0 bases, and 5 bases lay outside the gene matches. The length of the CDR3 is 15 residues. The CDR3 protein is CASSVDWGTGYEQYF. For the CDR3, the DNA is TGTGCCAGCAGCGTAGACTGGGGGACAGGCTACGAGCAGTACTTC.

The chain is built from TRBV4-1 and TRBJ2-7, with D hard to call. The CDR3 sequence is 14 residues long. V dropped 5 bases and J dropped 6 bases, with 17 bases sitting between them. The germline gives CDR1 MGHRA, CDR2 YSYEKL. In DNA, the CDR3 is TGCGCCAGCAGCGAAATCTCCGCCACCCCCGAGCAGTACTTC. Its translation: CASSEISATPEQYF.

This chain uses TRBV7-2 with TRBJ2-7, with 7 positions matching TRBD2. The junction had 5 bases not matched to a gene; V was cut back by 5 bases and J by 7 bases. The CDR3 is 12 amino acids. The germline CDR1 and CDR2 sequences are SGHTA and FQGNSA. In DNA form, the CDR3 reads TGTGCCAGCAGCCGGGACTACTGGGAGCAGTACTTC. Encoded protein: CASSRDYWEQYF.

J is TRBJ2-1 and V is TRBV6-5; D remains ambiguous. V lost 4 bases, J lost 5 bases, and 15 bases lay in between. The CDR3 extends over 15 amino acids. Germline CDR1 is MNHEY and CDR2 is SVGAGI. The CDR3 region has the DNA TGTGCCAGCAGTTCTCTCAGGCAGGAAGACAATGAGCAGTTCTTC. It is translated as CASSSLRQEDNEQFF.

CDR3 nucleotides: TGTGCCAGCAGCCGGTCACTAGCGGGAGGGTTCAATGAGCAGTTCTTC. Its protein is CASSRSLAGGFNEQFF. V is TRBV11-2 and J is TRBJ2-1; 13 positions match TRBD2. Germline loops: CDR1 SGHAT, CDR2 FQNNGV. The CDR3 has 16 amino acids. Trimming cost V 5 bases and J 6 bases; bases outside gene matches: 7.

The V and J genes are TRBV5-1 and TRBJ2-1; 7 nucleotides match TRBD1. V was pared by 0 bases and J by 0 bases, with 3 bases of the junction left unmatched. The germline V gene encodes CDR1 SGHRS and CDR2 YFSETQ. The CDR3 is 16 amino acids. CDR3 protein: CASSLAGTVSYNEQFF. CDR3 bases: TGCGCCAGCAGCTTGGCTGGGACAGTCTCCTACAATGAGCAGTTCTTC.

The V call is TRBV5-4, the J call TRBJ2-5, with 12 nucleotides matching TRBD2. CDR1 is SGHNT and CDR2 is YYREEE in the germline V gene (reference sequence). The CDR3 contains 16 residues. V lost 4 bases, J lost 2 bases, and 6 bases stayed unmatched. The CDR3 protein is CASSTTSGSGQETQYF. CDR3 DNA sequence: TGTGCCAGCAGCACGACTAGCGGGAGCGGTCAAGAGACCCAGTACTTC.

The J gene is TRBJ1-4, the V gene TRBV25-1; D possibly corresponds to TRBD1 (6 bases). Germline CDR1 MGHDK, CDR2 SYGVNS. The V gene lost 1 base and the J gene lost 0 bases, with 12 bases spanning the gap. The CDR3 totals 17 residues. The CDR3 region is CASSELGTGTTNEKLFF. In DNA form, the CDR3 reads TGTGCCAGCAGTGAATTGGGTACAGGGACAACTAATGAAAAACTGTTTTTT.

Notes on this clone: Other DNA sequences in the same sample also yield this CDR3. The chain recombines TRBV19 with TRBJ2-7; D unresolved. The V end lost 5 bases, the J end lost 0 bases, and 8 bases lay between the germline ends. The germline gives CDR1 LNHDA, CDR2 SQIVND (reference sequence). This CDR3 has 13 residues. CDR3 loop: CASSRDSSYEQYF. The CDR3 DNA reads TGTGCCAGTAGTCGAGATAGCTCCTACGAGCAGTACTTC.

As DNA, the CDR3 is TGTGCCAGCAGCTTACTCCCCCTTTGGAAGGTTGGAAACACCATATATTTT. Protein sequence: CASSLLPLWKVGNTIYF. J is TRBJ1-3 and V is TRBV7-2; D not resolved. The V gene lost 2 bases and the J gene lost 3 bases, with 17 bases spanning the gap. Germline V lookup: CDR1 SGHTA, CDR2 FQGNSA. The CDR3 spans 17 residues.

The chain recombines TRBV7-9 with TRBJ2-7, with 14 bases fitting TRBD2. This CDR3 region has 17 residues. V shed 5 bases, J shed 3 bases, and the junction held 9 bases outside the gene matches. Germline CDR1 reads SEHNR; CDR2 reads FQNEAQ (reference sequence). The CDR3 region is CASSTGLAGGFDYEQYF. The CDR3 nucleotides read TGTGCCAGCAGCACCGGACTAGCGGGGGGCTTCGACTACGAGCAGTACTTC.

The chain couples TRBV25-1 to TRBJ1-1; a possible D gene is TRBD1 (5 bases). This CDR3 contains 14 residues. Looked up from germline, CDR1 is MGHDK and CDR2 is SYGVNS. V lost 1 base and J lost 5, with 11 bases in between. The CDR3 protein is CASSEFGGYTEAFF. The CDR3 DNA reads as TGTGCCAGCAGTGAATTTGGGGGTTATACTGAAGCTTTCTTT.

As concerns this clone: Other DNA sequences of this sample code for an identical CDR3. The J gene is TRBJ2-1, the V gene TRBV5-1; D unresolved. V dropped 0 bases and J dropped 9 bases, with 10 bases sitting between them. CDR1 and CDR2 from the germline V gene are SGHRS and YFSETQ. The CDR3 contains 13 residues. The CDR3 nucleotides are TGCGCCAGCAGCTTGGCCGGCCGGAGTGAGCAGTTCTTC. This sequence encodes CASSLAGRSEQFF.

CDR3 in amino acids: CASSDGASEQYF. Here the CDR3 DNA reads TGTGCCAGCAGCGACGGAGCGAGCGAGCAGTACTTC. The chain is built from TRBV6-5 and TRBJ2-7; D gene uncertain. The CDR3 covers 12 residues. Trimming took 6 bases from V and 6 from J, leaving 12 bases between them. Germline V gene sequence: CDR1 MNHEY, CDR2 SVGAGI.

V is TRBV5-3 and J is TRBJ2-7, with a tentative D call TRBD2 (6 bases). TRBV5-3 carries the ORF label, with uncertain function. The CDR3 runs 11 residues. V gave up 10 bases and J gave up 2 bases, with 10 bases separating them. Here the CDR3 reads CAQGEAYEQYF. The CDR3, as DNA: TGTGCCCAAGGGGAGGCCTACGAGCAGTACTTC.

CDR3 region: CASSPDRAVGQPQHF. The CDR3 nucleotides read TGTGCCAGCTCACCCGACAGGGCAGTGGGTCAGCCCCAGCATTTT. The chain links TRBV18 to TRBJ1-5, with 7 bases aligning to TRBD1. The CDR3 runs to 15 residues. Germline V gene data show CDR1 as KGHSH and CDR2 as LQKENI. V was clipped by 3 bases and J by 6 bases; unmatched bases: 8.

The chain couples TRBV14 to TRBJ1-2, with D unresolved. From germline, CDR1 is SGHDN and CDR2 FVKESK. V was clipped by 2 bases and J by 4 bases, with 11 bases between them. This CDR3 spans 14 amino acids. CDR3 protein: CASSQRPAGYGYTF. As DNA, the CDR3 is TGTGCCAGCAGCCAAAGACCCGCTGGCTATGGCTACACCTTC. Full variable domain (missing parts from reference TRBV14 and TRBJ1-2): EAGVTQFPSHSVIEKGQTVTLRCDPISGHDNLYWYRRVMGKEIKFLLHFVKESKQDESGMPNNRFLAERTGGTYSTLKVQPAELEDSGVYFCASSQRPAGYGYTFGSGTRLTVV.